Sequencing of this T cell receptor (beta chain) was carried out in a study of blood T cell repertoires in COVID-19 (dated by TCRdb to 2018 to 2020). Regarding the study in general: Samples from collaborators originated in the United States, Italy and Spain and spanned both the acute and convalescent phases of COVID-19. HLA class I and class II types, where available, came from metadata supplied by the sample provider rather than from assay-based typing. The prospective study material was composed of cDNA or gDNA derived from T cells, B-cell-depleted T cells, or PBMCs. A freely available public database, intended as a resource for researchers studying the immune response to SARS-CoV-2, is where the repertoires were released. The sample metadata nearly always contained a de-identified subject ID, COVID-19 status, age in years and sex. Deeply sampled blood TCRbeta repertoires from subjects exposed to, actively infected with, or recovered from COVID-19 were included in the dataset. The samples were drawn from the first 160 participants of the ongoing ImmuneRACE study and from 1,254 subjects provided by 6 global collaborators.

Results and caveats for the whole study, not just this receptor: How much clinical and demographic metadata was included differed by source and by participant, and the metadata was provided uncurated.

TCRbeta CDR3 regions were amplified from genomic DNA by means of the immunoSEQ Assay, a bias-controlled multiplex PCR. The authors' analysis ran thus. Nucleated cell counts per sample were estimated from amplification of reference gene primers within the assay. To quantify the absolute abundance of each unique TCRbeta CDR3 rearrangement, sequence reads were collapsed and filtered. Productive Simpson clonality was computed per sample as the square root of Simpson's diversity index over productive rearrangements. In TCRdb, the immuneACCESS table is reduced to in-frame sequences with V and J assigned. These tables do not hold every clone; where another copy was compared, an unresolved V gene accounts for under half, and the others remain unexplained. Clone size and V and J calls were adopted from that table, with D and trimming inferred from the DNA. This sample holds about 310,000 clones; approximately 85% were observed only once. The ten largest make up less than 2.5% of the sample.

At the junction V is shortened by 8 bases and J by 1 base; bases outside the gene matches: 4. Reading the germline V gene gives CDR1 MNHEY and CDR2 SVGAGI. CDR3 length: 14 amino acids, cysteine to phenylalanine. The entry retains the CDR3 DNA only, 42 bases that are in frame from base 1. Details on this clone: Its antigen has not been determined. No much larger clone is present one base from it, and per-base qualities are unavailable.

Participants in the prospective study were enrolled through a virtual design, were aged roughly 18 to 100 years, and lived in under 25 United States geographic areas. In the prospective study, cohorts were assigned on the basis of participant-reported clinical history obtained from a screening survey and a study questionnaire. ImmuneRACE Cohort 3 recovered participants were defined by two consecutive negative NP/OP PCR tests, healthcare professional clearance, or symptom resolution. In the prospective study, mobile phlebotomists collected whole blood, serum and a nasopharyngeal or oropharyngeal swab from each participant. Additional blood draws and questionnaires over an approximately two-month period could optionally be provided by prospective study participants. Before DNA extraction, prospective study blood samples were shipped either frozen or at room temperature.

The chain joins TRBV6-5 to TRBJ1-3; TRBD1 matches 8 bases in the middle. The receptor was isolated from a man between 25 and 39 years old who had recovered from COVID-19. The sequenced sample consisted of PBMCs or T cells enriched from blood (not recorded which). The CDR3 is CASGTGGSGNTIYF. At the DNA level, the sequence is TGTGCCAGCGGAACAGGGGGTTCTGGAAACACCATATATTTT.